This TCR beta chain appears in the sequencing data of a study of blood T cells in healthy people across ages. Study results and limitations: With unsorted PBMCs, a conclusive comparison of naive versus antigen-experienced cells was not possible.

Using a J-beta primer mix together with a sample-barcoded 5' primer, a second PCR was run for roughly 6 to 11 cycles. Via MiXCR, TCRdb re-called the 5' RACE reads, giving one row per CDR3 protein. In the table there are 1.5 million to 2 million distinct CDR3 sequences, around 36% of which are singletons. This clonotype was picked up a small number of times. The target antigen is unknown. Healthy Caucasians from Russia aged about 6 to 100 served as donors. No fewer than 5.5 micrograms of total RNA were isolated from every sample. Germline V gene data show CDR1 as SEHNR and CDR2 as FQNEAQ (reference sequence). The CDR3 spans 18 residues. J lost 5 bases, V lost 11 bases, and 17 bases had no gene match.

Sequenced material: blood. This sequence was found in a woman in her 30s in good health. The chain has TRBV7-9 and TRBJ2-1; 14 bases align to TRBD2. CDR3 sequence: CACRGLAGVAQLNNEQFF. The CDR3 DNA is TGTGCCTGCCGGGGACTAGCGGGAGTTGCCCAATTAAACAATGAGCAGTTCTTC.